The clone carrying this TCR beta chain was seen repeatedly, ten times or more. The sample is drawn from a study of kidney transplant recipient with SARS-CoV-2 infection. Trimming removed 4 bases from V and 5 bases from J, with 9 bases in between. The CDR3 is 13 amino acids. CDR1 and CDR2 from the germline V gene are MNHNY and SVGAGI (reference sequence). TCRdb passed the reads through MiXCR, listing each CDR3 protein once. The sample holds roughly 250,000 distinct CDR3 sequences, around 30% seen once. Material: a blood sample, obtained at baseline and on day 111 from a kidney transplant recipient. This rearrangement joins TRBV6-6 to TRBJ1-5, with D hard to call. The origin of this receptor is a young adult male patient who had COVID-19 and was a kidney transplant recipient. Some of these T cells may belong to the graft donor. In DNA, the CDR3 is TGTGCCAGCAGTTGGGAGCCTGATCAGCCCCAGCATTTT. Residues: CASSWEPDQPQHF.